This TCR beta chain was obtained from a study of T cells after posttransplantation cyclophosphamide. V dropped 3 bases and J dropped 2 bases, with 11 bases sitting between them. Germline V gene lookup returns CDR1 SGHNT and CDR2 YENEEA. The CDR3 length is 14 residues. Profiled with immunoSEQ multiplex PCR; TCRdb holds only in-frame clones, not every one. The sample has approximately 23,000 clones, about 97% seen once. Cells defined as naive were viable CD3+CD4+ or CD3+CD8+ and CCR7+CD45RA+CD45RO-CD95-CD27+CD28+. The chain has TRBV11-3 and TRBJ2-7, with D perhaps matching TRBD1 (5 bases). This clonotype was obtained from a man aged 50 or older in good health, CMV-negative, and a related stem cell transplant donor. The specimen sequenced was naive CD4+ T cells sorted from PBMCs. The CDR3 DNA is TGTGCCAGCAGCTTTGGGGCAGGGACCTACGAGCAGTACTTC. It is translated as CASSFGAGTYEQYF.